The sequence of this T cell receptor (beta chain) was determined in a study of blood T cells in healthy people across ages. Study-level results: Reliance upon unsorted PBMCs precluded definitive naive versus antigen-experienced comparison.

The CDR3 is 15 residues long. V gave up 5 bases and J gave up 4 bases; unmatched junction bases: 8. Per the germline V gene, CDR1 is DFQATT and CDR2 is SNEGSKA (reference sequence). Sample-barcoded 5' priming and a J-beta primer mix drove a second PCR of 7 to 11 cycles. TCRdb reanalysed the 5' RACE reads using MiXCR and keeps one entry per CDR3 protein. The data show 650,000 or so distinct CDR3 sequences, with about 51% seen just once and about 14% held by the top ten. This clonotype was seen a few times. The antigen remains unidentified. The rearrangement links TRBV20-1 to TRBJ2-3; 11 positions match TRBD2. The clonotype comes from a woman of 80 years or more in good health. Sequencing used blood. CDR3 in DNA: TGCAGTGCTGAAAGACTAGCGGGGAGCTCAGATACGCAGTATTTT. Its translation: CSAERLAGSSDTQYF.